Following are 21 T cell receptor beta chains from one sample sequenced in a study of HIV-infected children after antiretroviral therapy interruption. Treatment described: PENTA 11 planned treatment interruption arm or continuous ART arm. RNA-based 3' RACE libraries used unique molecular identifiers. TCRdb analysed the 3' RACE reads with MiXCR anew, one entry per CDR3 protein. The repertoire holds tens of thousands of distinct CDR3 sequences, approximately 6.1% seen once, with approximately 0.97% in the top ten. This specimen consisted of CD45RA+ CD4+ T cells from PBMCs, pooled from several time points, obtained from a donor given antiretroviral therapy, either interrupted or continuous. Subset here: naive CD4+ CD45RA+ CD45RO- T cells. The receptor set was obtained from a pool of human donors with HIV.

This clonotype was picked up many times. One junction end disagrees with the germline gene, perhaps due to a read error. The gene calls are TRBV30 and TRBJ2-4; 8 positions agree with TRBD2. Germline V gives CDR1 GTSNPN, CDR2 SVGIG (reference sequence). The CDR3 is 16 residues long. The CDR3 DNA is TGTGCCTGGAGTCTAGACTGGGGGACTAGTCAAAACACCTTGTACTTT. It codes for CAWSLDWGTSQNTLYF.

At least ten counts were recorded for this clonotype. The chain has TRBV27 and TRBJ2-4, with D unclear. The CDR3 has 15 amino acids. Germline V gene data show CDR1 as MNHEY and CDR2 as SMNVEV (reference sequence). V was shortened by 5 bases and J by 3 bases, with 14 bases between the two germline ends. The CDR3 protein is CASSPPSKGKNIQYF. For the CDR3, the DNA is TGTGCCAGCAGTCCGCCTTCTAAGGGCAAAAACATTCAGTACTTC.

The chain has TRBV6-4 and TRBJ1-1; 7 bases agree with TRBD1. The CDR3 sequence is 14 residues long. V gave up 7 bases and J gave up 1 base; unmatched junction bases: 6. Germline V gene sequence: CDR1 MRHNA, CDR2 SNTAGT. CDR3 sequence: CASMRTGGNTEAFF. Written as DNA, the CDR3 is TGTGCCAGCATGCGGACAGGAGGGAACACTGAAGCTTTCTTT.

This sequence joins TRBV7-3 and TRBJ2-1, with 9 positions matching TRBD2. The J segment lost 5 bases and the V segment lost 0 bases, leaving 5 bases of the junction unmatched. Germline loops: CDR1 SGHTA, CDR2 FQGTGA. There are 16 residues in the CDR3. CDR3 in DNA: TGTGCCAGCAGCTTAACAGCGGGAGGTGGGGACAATGAGCAGTTCTTC. Translated: CASSLTAGGGDNEQFF. Combining the CDR3 with reference TRBV7-3 and TRBJ2-1 gives the whole variable domain GAGVSQTPSNKVTEKGKYVELRCDPISGHTALYWYRQSLGQGPEFLIYFQGTGAADDSGLPNDRFFAVRPEGSVSTLKIQRTERGDSAVYLCASSLTAGGGDNEQFFGPGTRLTVL.

This clonotype was found many times. The rearrangement links TRBV29-1 to TRBJ2-1, with 11 bases that match TRBD2. Trimming cost V 5 bases and J 3 bases; bases outside gene matches: 9. CDR3 length: 16 amino acids. Germline CDR1 SQVTM, CDR2 ANQGSEA. In DNA, the CDR3 is TGCAGCGTTATCGTTAGCGGGAGGGCGGTCTACAATGAGCAGTTCTTC. It translates to CSVIVSGRAVYNEQFF.

This clonotype was counted ten times or more. The chain joins TRBV4-3 to TRBJ1-1; TRBD1 is a possible D gene (5 bases). Germline V gene sequence: CDR1 LGHNA, CDR2 YSLEER. This CDR3 has 16 residues. The V end lost 3 bases, the J end lost 0 bases, and 14 bases lay between the germline ends. CDR3 bases: TGCGCCAGCAGCCAGGCGGGACGGACCATGAACACTGAAGCTTTCTTT. Translating gives CASSQAGRTMNTEAFF.

This clonotype was counted many times. The chain combines TRBV10-2 with TRBJ2-3; D remains ambiguous. Germline loops: CDR1 WSHSY, CDR2 SAAADI. Trimming cost V 7 bases and J 4 bases, with 12 bases left between them. The CDR3 covers 13 residues. The CDR3 here is CASNGRASDTQYF. For the CDR3, the DNA is TGCGCCAGCAATGGCCGCGCATCAGATACGCAGTATTTT.

The sample holds many counts of this clonotype. The chain combines TRBV11-1 with TRBJ1-3, with D unresolved. The length of the CDR3 is 15 residues. Looked up from germline, CDR1 is SGHAT and CDR2 is FQDESV (reference sequence). Deletions cut 5 bases from V and 9 bases from J, with 20 bases between. The CDR3 sequence: CASSPTGVNARTIYF. CDR3 bases: TGTGCCAGCAGCCCTACCGGGGTAAATGCGCGCACCATATATTTT.

This clonotype was found many times. The chain carries TRBV15 and TRBJ1-5, with D perhaps TRBD1 (5 bases). V lost 1 base to trimming and J lost 6 bases, with 19 bases between them. Germline V gene lookup returns CDR1 LNHNV and CDR2 YYDKDF (reference sequence). The CDR3 extends over 17 amino acids. The DNA of the CDR3 is TGTGCCACCAGCAGAGTAGGCAGCAAGGGGCGAAGTCAGCCCCAGCATTTT. Amino acid sequence: CATSRVGSKGRSQPQHF. Full variable domain (outside the CDR3, taken from reference TRBV15 and TRBJ1-5): DAMVIQNPRYQVTQFGKPVTLSCSQTLNHNVMYWYQQKSSQAPKLLFHYYDKDFNNEADTPDNFQSRRPNTSFCFLDIRSPGLGDTAMYLCATSRVGSKGRSQPQHFGDGTRLSIL.

This clonotype appeared many times. The chain uses TRBV7-2 and TRBJ2-3; D is tentatively TRBD1 or TRBD2 (5 bases each). Germline CDR1 SGHTA, CDR2 FQGNSA. This CDR3 comprises 15 residues. V was clipped by 5 bases and J by 2 bases, with 14 bases between them. The CDR3 region is CASSTSGRSTDTQYF. DNA for the CDR3: TGTGCCAGCAGCACATCAGGGAGATCCACAGATACGCAGTATTTT. Using reference TRBV7-2 and TRBJ2-3 for the parts outside the CDR3, the full variable domain is GAGVSQSPSNKVTEKGKDVELRCDPISGHTALYWYRQSLGQGLEFLIYFQGNSAPDKSGLPSDRFSAERTGGSVSTLTIQRTQQEDSAVYLCASSTSGRSTDTQYFGPGTRLTVL.

This clonotype was seen repeatedly, ten times or more. The chain uses TRBV12-3 or TRBV12-4 and TRBJ2-5; 9 bases are a match to TRBD2. After removal of 5 bases from V and 5 bases from J, the junction contained 18 bases not matched to a gene. CDR3 length equals 18 residues. The DNA of the CDR3 is TGTGCCAGCAGTCCGACCCAAGGTAGCGGGAGTTTTGTGGAGACCCAGTACTTC. Translated: CASSPTQGSGSFVETQYF.

This clonotype was counted only a few times. The rearrangement uses TRBV27 and TRBJ1-6; 11 bases agree with TRBD1. The germline CDR1 and CDR2 sequences are MNHEY and SMNVEV (reference sequence). V gave up 3 bases and J gave up 10 bases; unmatched junction bases: 2. CDR3 length: 14 amino acids. The CDR3 is CASSFRDRGSPLHF. The CDR3 DNA follows: TGTGCCAGCAGTTTCCGGGACAGGGGGTCACCCCTCCACTTT.

The chain couples TRBV4-1 to TRBJ2-3; 10 nucleotides align to TRBD2. With V trimmed by 1 base and J by 4 bases, 8 bases remained unmatched. The germline V gene encodes CDR1 MGHRA and CDR2 YSYEKL. The CDR3 length is 17 residues. DNA of the CDR3: TGCGCCAGCAGCCAAGCCAGAGCGGGAGGGGGCCCAGATACGCAGTATTTT. Encoded protein: CASSQARAGGGPDTQYF.

Comments on this clonotype: At one end the junction does not follow the germline gene, possibly because of a read error. The V and J genes are TRBV5-1 and TRBJ1-5, with D unclear. The CDR3 extends over 15 amino acids. Germline V CDR1 and CDR2: SGHRS, YFSETQ. Here the CDR3 DNA reads TGTGCCAGCAGCTTGGTGTTCACTAGGAGTCAGCCCCAGCATTTT. Protein sequence: CASSLVFTRSQPQHF.

This clonotype has a count of ten or more. This rearrangement joins TRBV20-1 to TRBJ2-1; 7 bases fit TRBD1. The ends lost 6 bases at V and 2 bases at J; junction bases unmatched: 7. Per germline, CDR1 DFQATT and CDR2 SNEGSKA (reference sequence). CDR3 size: 14 residues. DNA for the CDR3: TGCAGTGCATGGACAGGAGAAACCTACAATGAGCAGTTCTTC. This translates into CSAWTGETYNEQFF.

J is TRBJ2-3 and V is TRBV7-2; unclear D gene. V was pared by 1 base and J by 6 bases, with 8 bases between. Germline-derived CDR1 and CDR2 are SGHTA and FQGNSA. The CDR3 spans 13 residues. For the CDR3, the DNA is TGTGCCAGCAGCTTAGTGGCCCGGGATACGCAGTATTTT. It codes for CASSLVARDTQYF.

Ten or more counts support this clonotype. CDR3 DNA sequence: TGTGCCAGCAGTACGCAAGTTCCGCGGGGAGCTTTCTTT. It yields the protein CASSTQVPRGAFF. The J gene is TRBJ1-1, the V gene TRBV6-2 or TRBV6-3; D is uncertain. Germline values: CDR1 MNHEY, CDR2 SVGEGT. CDR3 length: 13 residues. The V end was cut by 5 bases, the J end by 10 bases, with 17 bases between.

This clonotype showed up many times. The rearrangement links TRBV11-2 to TRBJ2-7, with 8 nucleotides matching TRBD2. CDR3 length: 15 residues. J lost 4 bases, V lost 4 bases, and 9 bases had no gene match. Germline assignment: CDR1 SGHAT and CDR2 FQNNGV. CDR3 DNA: TGTGCCAGCAGCTCGCTTGGGACTAGGACTTACGAGCAGTACTTC. Its translation is CASSSLGTRTYEQYF.

V and J are TRBV4-1 and TRBJ1-1; D gene uncertain. CDR1 and CDR2 (germline): MGHRA, YSYEKL. The CDR3 is 15 residues long. The V gene lost 0 bases and the J gene lost 6 bases, with 14 bases spanning the gap. The CDR3 nucleotides are TGCGCCAGCAGCCAAGATCTAGCCCGTTCGTCTGAAGCTTTCTTT. Its translation is CASSQDLARSSEAFF.

This clonotype was picked up many times. The rearrangement uses TRBV29-1 and TRBJ2-7; TRBD2 aligns across 12 bases. CDR3 size: 13 residues. The germline V gene has CDR1 SQVTM and CDR2 ANQGSEA. The ends lost 3 bases at V and 3 bases at J; junction bases unmatched: 0. The CDR3 spells CSVEGLAGYEQYF. In nucleotides, the CDR3 is TGCAGCGTTGAGGGACTAGCGGGCTACGAGCAGTACTTC.

This clonotype was observed many times. The J gene is TRBJ2-7, the V gene TRBV28; D might be TRBD1 (5 bases). This CDR3 has 12 amino acids. V was shortened by 7 bases and J by 5 bases, with 12 bases between the two germline ends. CDR1 is MDHEN, CDR2 SYDVKM, per germline. For the CDR3, the DNA is TGTGCCAGCACGACAGCCACTCACGAGCAGTACTTC. This codes for CASTTATHEQYF.